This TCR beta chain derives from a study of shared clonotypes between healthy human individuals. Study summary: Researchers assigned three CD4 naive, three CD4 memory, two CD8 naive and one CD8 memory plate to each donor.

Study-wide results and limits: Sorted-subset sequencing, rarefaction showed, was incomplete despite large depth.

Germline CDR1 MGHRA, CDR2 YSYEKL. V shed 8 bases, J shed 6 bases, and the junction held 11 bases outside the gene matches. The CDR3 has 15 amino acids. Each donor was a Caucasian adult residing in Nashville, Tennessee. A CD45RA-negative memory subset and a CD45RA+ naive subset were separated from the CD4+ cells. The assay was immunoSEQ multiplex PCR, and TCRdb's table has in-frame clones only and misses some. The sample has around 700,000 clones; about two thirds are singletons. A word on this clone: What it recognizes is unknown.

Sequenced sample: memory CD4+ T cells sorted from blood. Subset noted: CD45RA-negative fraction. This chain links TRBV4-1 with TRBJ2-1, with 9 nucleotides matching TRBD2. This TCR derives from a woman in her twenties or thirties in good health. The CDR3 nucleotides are TGCGCCAGCGGATCCCTGGCGGGAGGGAGCAATGAGCAGTTCTTC. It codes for CASGSLAGGSNEQFF.